The 8 T cell receptor beta chains listed next were all sequenced from one sample in a study of T cell responses to AZD1222 COVID-19 vaccine. Assay used: immunoSEQ multiplex PCR; TCRdb lists only in-frame clones, some missing. The repertoire holds about 150,000 clones, with 92% as singletons. The specimen comprised peripheral blood, sampled 28 days after the second AZD1222 dose. Receptors were obtained from an adult who received the AZD1222 COVID-19 vaccine.

The chain uses TRBV5-1 and TRBJ1-3; D not resolved. Deletions cut 4 bases from V and 1 base from J, with 21 bases between. The CDR3 extends over 18 amino acids. Germline V lookup: CDR1 SGHRS, CDR2 YFSETQ. The CDR3 DNA follows: TGCGCCAGCAGCGTACTGGGAACCGGGGTTGCTTCTGGAAACACCATATATTTT. Its translation: CASSVLGTGVASGNTIYF.

The chain links TRBV7-2 to TRBJ1-2; TRBD1 is a possible D gene (6 bases). This CDR3 is built from 15 residues. V was trimmed by 1 base and J by 3 bases, leaving 12 bases between them. CDR1 is SGHTA, CDR2 FQGNSA, per germline. The chain's CDR3 is CASSLEDRNHYGYTF. CDR3 in DNA: TGTGCCAGCAGCTTAGAGGACAGAAATCACTATGGCTACACCTTC.

The V call is TRBV19, the J call TRBJ2-2, with TRBD1 matching over 7 bases. The germline gives CDR1 LNHDA, CDR2 SQIVND (reference sequence). Unmatched junction bases numbered 5, after V lost 6 bases and J lost 4 bases. This CDR3 contains 14 residues. The CDR3 spells CASRRGLGTGELFF. The CDR3 bases are TGTGCCAGTAGAAGGGGGCTCGGCACCGGGGAGCTGTTTTTT. The variable domain in full, with the rest retrieved from reference TRBV19 and TRBJ2-2, is DGGITQSPKYLFRKEGQNVTLSCEQNLNHDAMYWYRQDPGQGLRLIYYSQIVNDFQKGDIAEGYSVSREKKESFPLTVTSAQKNPTAFYLCASRRGLGTGELFFGEGSRLTVL.

The chain links TRBV6-2 or TRBV6-3 to TRBJ1-2; no clear D gene. The CDR3 spans 12 residues. V lost 5 bases, J lost 5 bases, and 9 bases lay in between. Germline CDR1 MNHEY, CDR2 SVGEGT. The CDR3 DNA follows: TGTGCCAGCAGTATGTGGGGATATGGCTACACCTTC. Protein sequence: CASSMWGYGYTF.

This clone occurred once. The chain joins TRBV24-1 to TRBJ2-3; TRBD2 matches 10 bases. The CDR3 has 16 amino acids. With V trimmed by 4 bases and J by 4 bases, 7 bases remained unmatched. The germline CDR1 and CDR2 sequences are KGHDR and SFDVKD. The chain's CDR3 is CATSDRTSGGSDTQYF. In DNA form, the CDR3 reads TGTGCCACCAGTGACCGGACTAGCGGTGGGTCAGATACGCAGTATTTT.

The chain combines TRBV4-2 with TRBJ1-4, with D maybe TRBD1 (6 bases). The V end lost 0 bases, the J end lost 4 bases, and 9 bases lay between the germline ends. Looked up from germline, CDR1 is LGHNA and CDR2 is YNFKEQ. This CDR3 is built from 15 residues. This CDR3 reads CASSQEQGSNEKLFF. Here the CDR3 DNA reads TGTGCCAGCAGCCAAGAGCAGGGGAGTAATGAAAAACTGTTTTTT.

The chain uses TRBV13 and TRBJ2-2; D is perhaps TRBD2 (6 bases). There are 19 residues in the CDR3. Per germline, CDR1 PRHDT and CDR2 FYEKMQ (reference sequence). Trimming removed 4 bases at V and 3 bases at J, with 24 bases between. The CDR3 sequence is CASSSYTVFPERDTGELFF. The CDR3 coding sequence is TGTGCCAGCAGCTCTTATACAGTATTTCCAGAGCGGGACACCGGGGAGCTGTTTTTT.

The V and J genes are TRBV30 and TRBJ1-5; 10 nucleotides align to TRBD1. The trim removed 5 bases at V and 6 bases at J, leaving 10 bases unmatched. Germline CDR1 is GTSNPN and CDR2 is SVGIG (reference sequence). This CDR3 has 15 amino acids. The CDR3 region has the DNA TGTGCCTGGGAGCCCGGGACAGGGGCTGGTCAGCCCCAGCATTTT. Amino acids: CAWEPGTGAGQPQHF.